These 3 T cell receptor beta chains originate from one sample sequenced in a study of post-analysis software for immune sequencing data. Findings and caveats of the study: TRBV5-6, TRBV5-1 and TRBV20-1 belonged to a set of roughly 5 TRBV segments that were more frequent in patients than controls.

Their target antigens are unknown. Carried by the TCR beta cDNA libraries were unique molecular identifiers. TCRdb re-called the PCR reads through MiXCR, storing one row per CDR3 protein. In the table there are over 700,000 distinct CDR3 sequences, around 27% of which are singletons. The sample comprised blood. All receptors come from a girl aged 5 to 17 with multiple sclerosis.

The genes are TRBV12-3 or TRBV12-4 and TRBJ2-5; 7 nucleotides match TRBD2. Losses at the gene ends were 5 bases for V and 5 bases for J; bases not matched to a gene: 8. This CDR3 is built from 14 residues. CDR3 region: CASSHDPGGETQYF. CDR3 coding DNA: TGTGCCAGCAGTCATGATCCGGGGGGTGAGACCCAGTACTTC.

This clonotype was seen more than once but under ten times. J is TRBJ1-2 and V is TRBV9; D not certain. Between the trimmed V and J ends, which lost 4 bases and 12 bases, there was a span of 10 bases. CDR1 SGDLS and CDR2 YYNGEE come from the germline V gene. The CDR3 spans 10 residues. The CDR3 DNA reads TGTGCCAGCAGCTTACACCCGCACACCTTC. Protein sequence: CASSLHPHTF.

A few counts support this clonotype. The rearrangement links TRBV6-5 to TRBJ2-1; no reliable D call. The V gene lost 2 bases and the J gene lost 0 bases, with 11 bases spanning the gap. The CDR3 has 16 residues. Germline CDR1 MNHEY, CDR2 SVGAGI. In DNA, the CDR3 is TGTGCCAGCAGTTACCTACCAGTGAGCTCCTACAATGAGCAGTTCTTC. The encoded protein is CASSYLPVSSYNEQFF.